The present entry profiles one T cell receptor (beta chain) with its context. Its specificity is not known. Here immunoSEQ multiplex PCR was the method, and the copy in TCRdb shows in-frame clones only, minus some. The table has approximately 30,000 clones, approximately 96% seen once; the top ten hold about 0.4%. This sample is drawn from a study of regulatory and conventional T cells in RAG deficiency. Study-wide results and limits: Shorter CDR3s in all patient subsets; >85% Treg-Tconv overlap in Omenn. Shannon entropy fell and Simpson indices rose in RAG-deficient patients. Treg unique TCR beta sequences were about 100-fold fewer in Omenn syndrome and CID/AS patients than controls.

CDR3 size: 15 residues. In germline, CDR1 is MNHEY, CDR2 SVGAGI. V shed 6 bases and J shed 1 base, with 13 bases lying between them. The sorted conventional CD4+ T cells were CD25-low and CD127-high, with genomic DNA sequenced. The same data also went into a second study, on regulatory T cells. This second study notes: Primers: 52 TRBV forward and 13 TRBJ reverse.

This TCR derives from a human donor in good health. The V gene is TRBV6-5, the J gene TRBJ1-5, with a tentative D call TRBD1 (6 bases). The sequencing sample was made of CD25- CD4+ T cells sorted from blood. CDR3 bases: TGTGCCAGCAGACACAGGGTTGTGAGCAATCAGCCCCAGCATTTT. Translated: CASRHRVVSNQPQHF.